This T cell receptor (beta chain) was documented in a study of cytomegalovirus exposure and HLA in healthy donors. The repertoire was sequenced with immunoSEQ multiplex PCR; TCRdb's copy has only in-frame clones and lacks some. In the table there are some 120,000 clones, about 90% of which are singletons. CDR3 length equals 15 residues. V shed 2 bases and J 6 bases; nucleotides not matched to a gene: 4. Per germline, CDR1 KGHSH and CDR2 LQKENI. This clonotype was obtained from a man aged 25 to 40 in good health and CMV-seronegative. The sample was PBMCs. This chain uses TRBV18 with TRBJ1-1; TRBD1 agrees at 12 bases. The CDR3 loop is CASSPGTGGASEAFF. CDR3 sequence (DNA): TGTGCCAGCTCACCAGGGACAGGGGGCGCCTCTGAAGCTTTCTTT.